The entry that follows covers one T cell receptor beta chain sequence. Its antigen is undetermined. Germline assignment: CDR1 KGHSH and CDR2 LQKENI. Trimming left V 0 bases short and J 3 bases short, with 5 bases between. The CDR3 totals 13 residues. ViraFEST assay sequencing came after antigen-specific CD4+ T cells were expanded with viral peptide pools. Subsequent to a culture period of 10 to 11 days, CD4+ T cells were isolated. Neither prior SARS-CoV-2 infection nor positive nucleocapsid antibodies were present in the vaccine recipients. Every well housed roughly 2.1 million PBMC, which grew in culture alongside around 10 IU/ml IL-2 and roughly 10 ug/ml peptides. Libraries were prepared by immunoSEQ multiplex PCR; TCRdb keeps only in-frame clonotypes and omits some of them. The sample holds tens of thousands of clones, roughly 78% seen once. The source of the sample is a study of vaccination effects on CD4 cells after COVID-19. The study, taken as a whole, reports: Researchers report that only 1 of 255 vaccine-induced clones in healthy vaccinees cross-reacted with common cold coronaviruses.

This sequence originates from a human donor who received a COVID-19 vaccine. The V gene is TRBV18, the J gene TRBJ2-5; a possible D gene is TRBD1 (5 bases). Sequenced material: CD4+ T cells from PBMCs cultured with HCoV-OC43 spike peptides, taken before COVID-19 vaccination. Subset denoted: HCoV-OC43 spike overlapping peptide pool stimulation. CDR3 residues: CASSPPGEETQYF. The CDR3 coding sequence is TGTGCCAGCTCACCACCAGGGGAAGAGACCCAGTACTTC.